This is a list of T cell receptor beta chains from one sample in a study of regulatory T cells in long-lasting Graves disease. From the multiplex PCR reads, TCRdb called clonotypes with MiXCR, one entry per CDR3 protein. The table shows about 540,000 distinct CDR3 sequences, with about 13% occurring only once. These data were likewise used in another study, on T cells in Graves' hyperthyroidism and ophthalmopathy.

Source: peripheral blood mononuclear cells (PBMCs), taken at new diagnosis, from a patient treated with antithyroid drugs. The receptors originated from a man between 25 and 39 years old with Graves disease. Each CDR3 is given with its conserved first and last residue. The order of the fields is V gene, clone size, J gene, D gene, CDR3 protein, CDR3 DNA. A D gene is named only where the DNA matches it firmly. Clone size is not always given. Where it is, it says once, few, many or a class for expanded clones.

V gene: TRBV30; clone size: few; J gene: TRBJ2-7; D gene: .; CDR3 protein: CAWSVIGPLGVYEQYF; CDR3 DNA: TGTGCCTGGAGTGTAATAGGACCCCTTGGGGTCTACGAGCAGTACTTC
V gene: TRBV6-1; clone size: many; J gene: TRBJ2-5; D gene: .; CDR3 protein: CASSEAGRETQYF; CDR3 DNA: TGTGCCAGCAGTGAAGCGGGGAGAGAGACCCAGTACTTC
V gene: TRBV29-1; clone size: many; J gene: TRBJ2-2; D gene: .; CDR3 protein: CSVGGRATGELFF; CDR3 DNA: TGCAGCGTAGGGGGGAGGGCCACCGGGGAGCTGTTTTTT
V gene: TRBV12-3/TRBV12-4; clone size: .; J gene: TRBJ2-2; D gene: .; CDR3 protein: CASSYLGANTGELFF; CDR3 DNA: TGTGCCAGCAGCTACCTCGGGGCGAACACCGGGGAGCTGTTTTTT
V gene: TRBV5-1; clone size: .; J gene: TRBJ2-7; D gene: TRBD2; CDR3 protein: CASSPTWASGILDEQYF; CDR3 DNA: TGTGCCAGCAGCCCTACGTGGGCTAGCGGGATCCTGGACGAGCAGTACTTC
V gene: TRBV10-3; clone size: .; J gene: TRBJ2-3; D gene: .; CDR3 protein: CAIKGLSTDTQYF; CDR3 DNA: TGTGCCATCAAAGGACTTTCAACAGATACGCAGTATTTT
V gene: TRBV20-1; clone size: .; J gene: TRBJ2-7; D gene: TRBD1; CDR3 protein: CSAQGGTGTGGLYEQYF; CDR3 DNA: TGCAGTGCTCAGGGGGGTACCGGGACAGGGGGCTTGTACGAGCAGTACTTC
V gene: TRBV13; clone size: .; J gene: TRBJ2-1; D gene: TRBD2; CDR3 protein: CASSPIVLAGADEQFF; CDR3 DNA: TGTGCCAGCAGCCCTATAGTGCTAGCGGGAGCGGATGAGCAGTTCTTC
V gene: TRBV30; clone size: .; J gene: TRBJ1-6; D gene: .; CDR3 protein: CAWSLGEMDHF; CDR3 DNA: TGTGCCTGGAGTCTGGGAGAAATGGACCACTTT
V gene: TRBV28; clone size: many; J gene: TRBJ1-4; D gene: .; CDR3 protein: CASSTSARGNEKLFF; CDR3 DNA: TGTGCCAGCAGTACCTCTGCCAGGGGAAACGAAAAACTGTTTTTT
V gene: TRBV10-3; clone size: many; J gene: TRBJ2-7; D gene: .; CDR3 protein: CAISVSGRQYF; CDR3 DNA: TGTGCCATCAGTGTATCAGGGCGGCAGTACTTC
V gene: TRBV20-1; clone size: many; J gene: TRBJ2-7; D gene: .; CDR3 protein: CSANTAYEQYF; CDR3 DNA: TGCAGTGCTAACACCGCCTACGAGCAGTACTTC
V gene: TRBV2; clone size: .; J gene: TRBJ2-3; D gene: TRBD2; CDR3 protein: CATLAGGNTQYF; CDR3 DNA: TGTGCCACCTTAGCGGGAGGAAATACGCAGTATTTT
V gene: TRBV11-2; clone size: .; J gene: TRBJ2-7; D gene: TRBD2; CDR3 protein: CASSLNAGGPHEQYF; CDR3 DNA: TGTGCCAGCAGCTTAAACGCGGGAGGGCCCCATGAGCAGTACTTC
V gene: TRBV29-1; clone size: many; J gene: TRBJ1-1; D gene: .; CDR3 protein: CSVVPQMSVNTEAFF; CDR3 DNA: TGCAGCGTTGTTCCGCAGATGAGCGTGAACACTGAAGCTTTCTTT
V gene: TRBV7-6; clone size: few; J gene: TRBJ2-1; D gene: TRBD1; CDR3 protein: CASSLATGGSENEQFF; CDR3 DNA: TGTGCCAGCAGCTTAGCCACAGGGGGCTCTGAGAATGAGCAGTTCTTC
V gene: TRBV12-3/TRBV12-4; clone size: many; J gene: TRBJ2-7; D gene: TRBD2; CDR3 protein: CASSLGGIAGGEVQYF; CDR3 DNA: TGTGCCAGCAGTCTTGGGGGGATAGCGGGAGGAGAGGTGCAGTACTTC
V gene: TRBV5-1; clone size: many; J gene: TRBJ2-7; D gene: TRBD2; CDR3 protein: CASSFRASGDEQYF; CDR3 DNA: TGCGCCAGCAGCTTTAGGGCTAGCGGGGACGAGCAGTACTTC
V gene: TRBV6-1; clone size: many; J gene: TRBJ1-2; D gene: .; CDR3 protein: CASRNTGGHTF; CDR3 DNA: TGTGCCAGCAGAAACACAGGAGGGCACACCTTC
V gene: TRBV7-2; clone size: many; J gene: TRBJ2-5; D gene: TRBD2; CDR3 protein: CASSPLAGGLLETQYF; CDR3 DNA: TGTGCCAGCAGCCCTCTAGCGGGAGGATTACTGGAGACCCAGTACTTC
V gene: TRBV27; clone size: many; J gene: TRBJ2-4; D gene: .; CDR3 protein: CASSFWNRPLAKNIQYF; CDR3 DNA: TGTGCCAGCAGTTTCTGGAACAGACCCTTAGCCAAAAACATTCAGTACTTC
V gene: TRBV20-1; clone size: .; J gene: TRBJ2-2; D gene: .; CDR3 protein: CSAREGSNTGELFF; CDR3 DNA: TGCAGTGCTAGAGAAGGGAGCAACACCGGGGAGCTGTTTTTT
V gene: TRBV20-1; clone size: many; J gene: TRBJ2-2; D gene: TRBD2; CDR3 protein: CSANSRGAGGYTGELFF; CDR3 DNA: TGCAGTGCTAATAGTCGGGGAGCGGGAGGGTACACCGGGGAGCTGTTTTTT
V gene: TRBV7-9; clone size: many; J gene: TRBJ2-3; D gene: .; CDR3 protein: CASSNYRGESDTQYF; CDR3 DNA: TGTGCCAGCAGTAACTATCGGGGAGAGTCAGATACGCAGTATTTT
V gene: TRBV2; clone size: many; J gene: TRBJ2-5; D gene: .; CDR3 protein: CASSVAGTEETQYF; CDR3 DNA: TGTGCCAGCAGTGTCGCGGGGACAGAAGAGACCCAGTACTTC
V gene: TRBV5-1; clone size: few; J gene: TRBJ1-4; D gene: .; CDR3 protein: CASRISGAEKLFF; CDR3 DNA: TGCGCCAGCCGTATTTCAGGGGCTGAAAAACTGTTTTTT
V gene: TRBV20-1; clone size: many; J gene: TRBJ1-1; D gene: .; CDR3 protein: CSARGRKGAFF; CDR3 DNA: TGCAGTGCTAGGGGGAGGAAGGGCGCTTTCTTT
V gene: TRBV12-3/TRBV12-4; clone size: many; J gene: TRBJ1-2; D gene: .; CDR3 protein: CASKAGSLGYTF; CDR3 DNA: TGTGCCAGCAAAGCGGGTAGTCTTGGCTACACCTTC
V gene: TRBV30; clone size: many; J gene: TRBJ1-2; D gene: TRBD1; CDR3 protein: CAWSPRDRGRANYGYTF; CDR3 DNA: TGTGCCTGGAGTCCCCGGGACAGGGGGCGAGCTAACTATGGCTACACCTTC
V gene: TRBV10-3; clone size: .; J gene: TRBJ2-7; D gene: .; CDR3 protein: CAIKEGRTYEQYF; CDR3 DNA: TGTGCCATCAAGGAGGGGAGGACCTACGAGCAGTACTTC
V gene: TRBV2; clone size: many; J gene: TRBJ1-5; D gene: TRBD1; CDR3 protein: CASSEQGVLDQPQHF; CDR3 DNA: TGTGCCAGCAGTGAACAGGGGGTATTGGATCAGCCCCAGCATTTT
V gene: TRBV2; clone size: many; J gene: TRBJ2-7; D gene: .; CDR3 protein: CASNQVLEQYF; CDR3 DNA: TGTGCCAGCAACCAGGTACTCGAGCAGTACTTC
V gene: TRBV5-1; clone size: many; J gene: TRBJ2-3; D gene: TRBD1; CDR3 protein: CASSSSTGTTDTQYF; CDR3 DNA: TGCGCCAGCAGCTCCTCGACAGGGACCACAGATACGCAGTATTTT
V gene: TRBV20-1; clone size: many; J gene: TRBJ2-7; D gene: .; CDR3 protein: CSARDPARGTTYEQYF; CDR3 DNA: TGCAGTGCTAGAGACCCTGCTAGGGGGACAACCTACGAGCAGTACTTC
V gene: TRBV2; clone size: many; J gene: TRBJ2-4; D gene: TRBD1; CDR3 protein: CASSPGQGVGIQYF; CDR3 DNA: TGTGCCAGCAGTCCAGGACAGGGCGTGGGGATTCAGTACTTC
V gene: TRBV18; clone size: few; J gene: TRBJ2-3; D gene: TRBD2; CDR3 protein: CASQSAGLSTDTQYF; CDR3 DNA: TGTGCCAGCCAGTCAGCGGGGCTTAGCACAGATACGCAGTATTTT
V gene: TRBV24-1; clone size: .; J gene: TRBJ2-5; D gene: .; CDR3 protein: CATSDLRGNQETQYF; CDR3 DNA: TGTGCCACCAGTGATTTGCGGGGGAATCAAGAGACCCAGTACTTC
V gene: TRBV7-9; clone size: .; J gene: TRBJ2-2; D gene: .; CDR3 protein: CASSRAGDGPGELFF; CDR3 DNA: TGTGCCAGCTCACGGGCAGGGGATGGGCCCGGGGAGCTGTTTTTT
V gene: TRBV6-5; clone size: many; J gene: TRBJ2-1; D gene: TRBD2; CDR3 protein: CASSYLGLAYDEQFF; CDR3 DNA: TGTGCCAGCAGTTACTTAGGACTAGCCTACGATGAGCAGTTCTTC
V gene: TRBV25-1; clone size: many; J gene: TRBJ1-2; D gene: .; CDR3 protein: CASRSEGAIGYTF; CDR3 DNA: TGTGCCAGCAGATCAGAAGGGGCGATTGGCTACACCTTC
V gene: TRBV7-2; clone size: many; J gene: TRBJ1-1; D gene: .; CDR3 protein: CASGTQGIAEAFF; CDR3 DNA: TGTGCCAGCGGGACACAGGGTATCGCTGAAGCTTTCTTT
V gene: TRBV12-3/TRBV12-4; clone size: few; J gene: TRBJ1-3; D gene: .; CDR3 protein: CASSFVRAPYPTGNTIYF; CDR3 DNA: TGTGCCAGCAGTTTTGTCCGGGCCCCTTACCCCACTGGAAACACCATATATTTT
V gene: TRBV6-1; clone size: few; J gene: TRBJ2-3; D gene: .; CDR3 protein: CASSGGRPTDTQYF; CDR3 DNA: TGTGCCAGCAGCGGCGGACGCCCCACAGATACGCAGTATTTT
V gene: TRBV2; clone size: many; J gene: TRBJ2-2; D gene: .; CDR3 protein: CASSEPGELFF; CDR3 DNA: TGTGCCAGCAGTGAACCCGGGGAGCTGTTTTTT
V gene: TRBV9; clone size: few; J gene: TRBJ2-5; D gene: .; CDR3 protein: CASSVGLTETQYF; CDR3 DNA: TGTGCCAGCAGCGTAGGACTGACGGAGACCCAGTACTTC
V gene: TRBV18; clone size: few; J gene: TRBJ2-7; D gene: .; CDR3 protein: CASFTGTGEHEQYF; CDR3 DNA: TGTGCCAGCTTCACCGGGACGGGAGAACACGAGCAGTACTTC
V gene: TRBV20-1; clone size: .; J gene: TRBJ2-3; D gene: TRBD2; CDR3 protein: CSARDRTSSNTQYF; CDR3 DNA: TGCAGTGCTAGAGATCGGACTAGCTCAAATACGCAGTATTTT
V gene: TRBV12-3/TRBV12-4; clone size: many; J gene: TRBJ2-1; D gene: TRBD1; CDR3 protein: CASQTGGASNEQFF; CDR3 DNA: TGTGCCAGCCAGACAGGGGGCGCTTCCAATGAGCAGTTCTTC
V gene: TRBV6-1; clone size: many; J gene: TRBJ2-1; D gene: .; CDR3 protein: CASTFGMSPYNEQFF; CDR3 DNA: TGTGCCAGCACCTTCGGGATGTCCCCATACAATGAGCAGTTCTTC
V gene: TRBV28; clone size: many; J gene: TRBJ1-5; D gene: TRBD1; CDR3 protein: CASSPTGDRGLNQPQHF; CDR3 DNA: TGTGCCAGCAGTCCGACCGGAGACAGGGGTCTCAATCAGCCCCAGCATTTT